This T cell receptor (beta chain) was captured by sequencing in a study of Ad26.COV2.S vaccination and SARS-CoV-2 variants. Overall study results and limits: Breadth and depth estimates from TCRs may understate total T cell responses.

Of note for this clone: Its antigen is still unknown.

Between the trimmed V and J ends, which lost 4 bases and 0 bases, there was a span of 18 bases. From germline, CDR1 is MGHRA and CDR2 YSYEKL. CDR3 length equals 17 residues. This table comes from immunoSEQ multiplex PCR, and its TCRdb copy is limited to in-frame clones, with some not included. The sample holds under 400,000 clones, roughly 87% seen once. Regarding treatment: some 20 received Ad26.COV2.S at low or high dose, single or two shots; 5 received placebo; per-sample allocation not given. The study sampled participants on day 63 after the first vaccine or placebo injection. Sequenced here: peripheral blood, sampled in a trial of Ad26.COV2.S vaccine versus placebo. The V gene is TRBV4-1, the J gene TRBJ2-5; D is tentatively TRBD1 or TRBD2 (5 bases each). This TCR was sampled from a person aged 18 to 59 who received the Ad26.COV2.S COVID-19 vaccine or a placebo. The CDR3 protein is CASSRTGTPPDQETQYF. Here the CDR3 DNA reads TGCGCCAGCAGCCGAACTGGGACCCCCCCTGACCAAGAGACCCAGTACTTC.